Given below is one TCR beta chain in context. Antigen specificity is unknown. During the collection period, no donor immune events like infections were recorded. TCRdb keeps only in-frame clones here, not all; method: immunoSEQ multiplex PCR. The repertoire has some 93,000 clones, 88% of them found once; the top ten carry 4.5% to 7%. These data are taken from a study of identifying expanded T cells in peripheral blood. Study observations and caveats: Over about two and four weeks, about 16.4 and 19 clones changed, versus approximately 1.2 between replicates. Across healthy donors, higher total template counts meant significantly greater approximately 2-week count variance.

Material for sequencing was blood. The TCR was taken from a person aged 18 to 70 in good health.

The CDR3 nucleotides are TGTGCCAGCTCACCACCCTGGGGAGGGGGTCGTAATCAGCCCCAGCATTTT. Its translation: CASSPPWGGGRNQPQHF. The chain is built from TRBV18 and TRBJ1-5; TRBD1 might be the D (6 bases). The CDR3 contains 17 residues. Trimming pared 0 bases from V and 4 bases from J, leaving 16 bases between. Germline-derived CDR1 and CDR2 are KGHSH and LQKENI.